These 20 T cell receptor beta chains were sequenced from one sample in a study of cytomegalovirus exposure and HLA in healthy donors. The PCR employed 60 Vbeta primers together with 13 Jbeta primers. Assay: immunoSEQ multiplex PCR; the TCRdb copy retains only in-frame clones and omits some. Counted here are approximately 170,000 clones, over 80% occurring once; the ten biggest clones make up 0.95% to 1.5%. The sequencing sample was made of PBMCs. These TCRs come from a boy between 2 and 10 years old in good health and CMV-seronegative.

The V call is TRBV19, the J call TRBJ2-2; tentative D call: TRBD1 (5 bases). Germline CDR1 and CDR2: LNHDA and SQIVND (reference sequence). V was pared by 9 bases and J by 0 bases, with 14 bases between. The CDR3 runs 15 residues. The DNA for the CDR3 is TGTGCCAGCGTAAGGGCAGGGCCGAACACCGGGGAGCTGTTTTTT. Amino acids: CASVRAGPNTGELFF.

The chain couples TRBV7-2 to TRBJ2-2, with no clear D. CDR1 SGHTA and CDR2 FQGNSA come from the germline V gene. Trimming took off 3 bases at V and 0 bases at J, with 11 bases between the two ends. CDR3 length: 16 residues. Here the CDR3 DNA reads TGTGCCAGCAGCTTTTCTCTTAGTTCGAACACCGGGGAGCTGTTTTTT. Translation: CASSFSLSSNTGELFF.

The J gene is TRBJ1-2, the V gene TRBV4-1; D is possibly TRBD1 (6 bases). This CDR3 has 14 residues. Germline CDR1 reads MGHRA; CDR2 reads YSYEKL. V was clipped by 2 bases and J by 7 bases, with 14 bases between them. CDR3 in DNA: TGCGCCAGCAGCCAACCAGGGGTCGGAGGTGGCTACACCTTC. Translated: CASSQPGVGGGYTF.

This clone was picked up a small number of times. The chain combines TRBV7-9 with TRBJ1-1; 7 positions agree with TRBD1. V lost 5 bases and J lost 5; bases outside the gene matches: 5. CDR3 length: 13 amino acids. Germline loops: CDR1 SEHNR, CDR2 FQNEAQ (reference sequence). This chain's CDR3 is CASSPGTVTEAFF. CDR3 in DNA: TGTGCCAGCAGCCCCGGGACAGTTACTGAAGCTTTCTTT.

In its sample, this clone was seen once. This chain links TRBV11-2 with TRBJ1-2; TRBD1 aligns across 11 bases. CDR1 SGHAT and CDR2 FQNNGV come from the germline V gene. Trimming at V came to 0 bases and at J to 6 bases, leaving 12 bases not matched to a gene. CDR3 length: 18 residues. The CDR3 sequence: CASSLDYDGTGGKDGYTF. The CDR3, as DNA: TGTGCCAGCAGCTTAGATTATGATGGGACAGGGGGAAAGGATGGCTACACCTTC. Full variable domain (rest looked up from reference TRBV11-2 and TRBJ1-2): EAGVAQSPRYKIIEKRQSVAFWCNPISGHATLYWYQQILGQGPKLLIQFQNNGVVDDSQLPKDRFSAERLKGVDSTLKIQPAKLEDSAVYLCASSLDYDGTGGKDGYTFGSGTRLTVV.

This clone was observed a handful of times. This chain uses TRBV4-2 with TRBJ2-2, with TRBD2 matching over 9 bases. Germline CDR1 LGHNA, CDR2 YNFKEQ. The CDR3 covers 17 residues. V trimming: 0 bases; J trimming: 3 bases; junction bases outside the gene matches: 5. The CDR3 DNA reads as TGTGCCAGCAGCCAAGATCTGGCGGGAGGGGACACCGGGGAGCTGTTTTTT. This codes for CASSQDLAGGDTGELFF.

The chain links TRBV19 to TRBJ2-1, with TRBD2 matching over 11 bases. The ends lost 4 bases at V and 6 bases at J; junction bases unmatched: 5. Germline CDR1 is LNHDA and CDR2 is SQIVND (reference sequence). This CDR3 is 15 amino acids long. CDR3 loop: CASSTVAGGRNEQFF. Written as DNA, the CDR3 is TGTGCCAGTAGTACCGTAGCGGGAGGGCGCAATGAGCAGTTCTTC.

The genes are TRBV19 and TRBJ1-6, with 9 positions matching TRBD1. V lost 10 bases and J lost 7; bases outside the gene matches: 5. Germline V lookup: CDR1 LNHDA, CDR2 SQIVND (reference sequence). This CDR3 comprises 13 residues. CDR3 in amino acids: CAKATGGNSPLHF. CDR3 sequence (DNA): TGTGCCAAAGCAACAGGGGGCAATTCACCCCTCCACTTT.

This sequence joins TRBV6-6 and TRBJ2-1; 11 bases fit TRBD2. Germline loops: CDR1 MNHNY, CDR2 SVGAGI (reference sequence). The CDR3 consists of 16 residues. Trimming took 4 bases from V and 4 from J; bases not matched to a gene: 6. The CDR3 coding sequence is TGTGCCAGCAGTTCCTTACTAGCGGGGGATTACAATGAGCAGTTCTTC. Its protein product is CASSSLLAGDYNEQFF.

The rearrangement joins TRBV11-2 to TRBJ2-5; 12 bases map to TRBD1. The V gene end was trimmed by 5 bases and the J gene end by 6 bases; junction bases not matched to a gene: 13. CDR3 length equals 17 residues. Per the germline V gene, CDR1 is SGHAT and CDR2 is FQNNGV. Written as DNA, the CDR3 is TGTGCCAGCAGCATCCGCCCAGGGACAGGGGGCGCGCAGACCCAGTACTTC. Translated, it gives CASSIRPGTGGAQTQYF.

The chain carries TRBV4-3 and TRBJ2-1; the match to TRBD1 covers 9 bases. This CDR3 region has 16 residues. Trimming at V came to 3 bases and at J to 0 bases, leaving 3 bases not matched to a gene. Germline assignment: CDR1 LGHNA and CDR2 YSLEER. CDR3: CASSHLTGGSYNEQFF. The CDR3, as DNA: TGCGCCAGCAGCCATCTGACAGGGGGCTCCTACAATGAGCAGTTCTTC.

V usage is TRBV5-6 and J usage is TRBJ2-7; 7 bases agree with TRBD1. Unmatched junction bases numbered 5, after V lost 4 bases and J lost 4 bases. CDR3 length: 13 amino acids. Germline assignment: CDR1 SGHDT and CDR2 YYEEEE. CDR3 DNA sequence: TGTGCCAGCAGCCGGGACAGCAATTACGAGCAGTACTTC. It encodes CASSRDSNYEQYF.

This chain links TRBV29-1 with TRBJ2-1; TRBD2 matches at 12 bases. The CDR3 is made up of 18 amino acids. CDR1 SQVTM and CDR2 ANQGSEA come from the germline V gene. The V segment lost 4 bases and the J segment 0 bases; nucleotides outside the gene matches: 10. CDR3 residues: CSVVWGLAGPSSYNEQFF. For the CDR3, the DNA is TGCAGCGTTGTTTGGGGACTAGCGGGTCCGAGCTCCTACAATGAGCAGTTCTTC.

The chain combines TRBV6-5 with TRBJ1-4; D perhaps matches TRBD1 (5 bases). This CDR3 has 15 residues. Trimming took off 0 bases at V and 8 bases at J, with 13 bases between the two ends. CDR1 and CDR2 from the germline V gene are MNHEY and SVGAGI. The CDR3 DNA sequence: TGTGCCAGCAGTTACTCTTCGGGGACTGGAGAAAAACTGTTTTTT. Its protein is CASSYSSGTGEKLFF.

This chain joins TRBV5-4 and TRBJ2-1; 13 nucleotides line up with TRBD2. V lost 0 bases, J lost 12 bases, and 9 bases stayed unmatched. Germline V gene lookup returns CDR1 SGHNT and CDR2 YYREEE (reference sequence). This CDR3 spans 16 amino acids. The CDR3 DNA reads as TGTGCCAGCAGCTTGGTGCGGACTAGCGGGAGTTTTAGGCAGTTCTTC. This encodes CASSLVRTSGSFRQFF.

The V call is TRBV30, the J call TRBJ1-1; 7 bases align to TRBD1. This CDR3 has 14 amino acids. Germline lookup yields CDR1 GTSNPN and CDR2 SVGIG (reference sequence). J gave up 2 bases and V 3 bases, and 6 bases lay outside the gene matches. The CDR3 loop is CAWREGQYNTEAFF. CDR3 sequence (DNA): TGTGCCTGGAGGGAGGGACAGTACAACACTGAAGCTTTCTTT. The complete variable domain, with remaining parts taken from reference TRBV30 and TRBJ1-1, reads SQTIHQWPATLVQPVGSPLSLECTVEGTSNPNLYWYRQAAGRGLQLLFYSVGIGQISSEVPQNLSASRPQDRQFILSSKKLLLSDSGFYLCAWREGQYNTEAFFGQGTRLTVV.

The chain carries TRBV7-2 and TRBJ2-7; 8 bases are shared with TRBD1. Trimming cost V 5 bases and J 0 bases; bases outside gene matches: 6. Germline loops: CDR1 SGHTA, CDR2 FQGNSA. The CDR3 length is 15 residues. The CDR3 coding sequence is TGTGCCAGCAGCCTCAGACAGGGGCACTCCTACGAGCAGTACTTC. As protein: CASSLRQGHSYEQYF.

The genes are TRBV5-1 and TRBJ2-2; D may be TRBD1 (5 bases). Trimming took off 4 bases at V and 6 bases at J, with 7 bases between the two ends. The CDR3 is 12 amino acids. In germline, CDR1 is SGHRS, CDR2 YFSETQ. This CDR3 is CASSPGSGELFF. CDR3 nucleotide sequence: TGCGCCAGCAGCCCAGGGTCCGGGGAGCTGTTTTTT.

The CDR3 bases are TGTGCCAGCTGGGTGGGGGGGCATGGGGCCAACGTCCTGACTTTC. Translation: CASWVGGHGANVLTF. The V and J genes are TRBV6-6 and TRBJ2-6, with a weak D call TRBD2 (7 bases). Germline CDR1 is MNHNY and CDR2 is SVGAGI (reference sequence). The V and J ends lost 8 bases and 3 bases respectively, with 14 bases between them. CDR3 length equals 15 residues.

The chain recombines TRBV10-3 with TRBJ2-7, with TRBD2 as a possible D gene (6 bases). Germline lookup yields CDR1 ENHRY and CDR2 SYGVKD. V was shortened by 10 bases and J by 6 bases, with 13 bases between the two germline ends. CDR3 size: 11 residues. The CDR3 here is CATTSRGEQYF. The CDR3 DNA follows: TGTGCCACGACTAGTCGGGGCGAGCAGTACTTC.